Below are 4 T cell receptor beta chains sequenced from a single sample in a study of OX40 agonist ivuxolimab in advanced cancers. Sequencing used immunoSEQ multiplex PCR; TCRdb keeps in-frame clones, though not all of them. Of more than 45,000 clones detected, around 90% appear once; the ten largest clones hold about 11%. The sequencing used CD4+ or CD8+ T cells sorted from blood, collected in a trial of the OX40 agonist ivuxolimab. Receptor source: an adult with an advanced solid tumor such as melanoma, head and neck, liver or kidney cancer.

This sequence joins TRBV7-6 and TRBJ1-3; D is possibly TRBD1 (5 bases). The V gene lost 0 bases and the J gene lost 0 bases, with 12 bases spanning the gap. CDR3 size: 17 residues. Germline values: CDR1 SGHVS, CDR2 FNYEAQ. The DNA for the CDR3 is TGTGCCAGCAGCTTAGCAGGGACGGGCCACTCTGGAAACACCATATATTTT. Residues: CASSLAGTGHSGNTIYF.

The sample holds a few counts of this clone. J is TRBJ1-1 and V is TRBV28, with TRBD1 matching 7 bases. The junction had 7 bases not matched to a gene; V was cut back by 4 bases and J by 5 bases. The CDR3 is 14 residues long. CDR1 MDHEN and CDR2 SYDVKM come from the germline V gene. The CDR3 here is CASSSQGEGTEAFF. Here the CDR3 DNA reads TGTGCCAGCAGTTCCCAGGGGGAGGGGACTGAAGCTTTCTTT.

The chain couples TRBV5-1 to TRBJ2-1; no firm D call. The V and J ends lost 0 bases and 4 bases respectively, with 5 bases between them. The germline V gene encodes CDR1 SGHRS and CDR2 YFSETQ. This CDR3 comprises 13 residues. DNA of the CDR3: TGCGCCAGCAGCTTGGGCATGTACAATGAGCAGTTCTTC. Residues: CASSLGMYNEQFF.

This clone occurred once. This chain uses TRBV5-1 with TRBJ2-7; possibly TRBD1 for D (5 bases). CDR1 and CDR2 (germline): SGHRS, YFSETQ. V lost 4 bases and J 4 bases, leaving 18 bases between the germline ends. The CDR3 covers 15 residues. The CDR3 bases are TGCGCCAGCAGCCGGTCGGTCGTGGCAGGGTACGAGCAGTACTTC. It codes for CASSRSVVAGYEQYF.